A selection of T cell receptor beta chains follows, all from one sample in a study of radiotherapy plus CTLA-4 blockade in lung cancer. Here immunoSEQ multiplex PCR was the method, and the copy in TCRdb shows in-frame clones only, minus some. Among some 50,000 clones listed, approximately 85% were seen once. This specimen was peripheral blood, taken from a patient treated with radiotherapy plus ipilimumab. These receptors all come from a human donor with non-small cell lung cancer whose response to radiotherapy plus ipilimumab could not be evaluated. The CDR3 runs from the conserved cysteine through the conserved F or W. D genes are given only for firm matches. Clone size is given for some rows only: seen once, a few or many times, or a class if the clone is expanded.

TRBV7-9,NA,TRBJ1-6,NA,TGTGCCAGCAGCCCTCTTGGGGGCGGCGGGAATTCACCCCTCCACTTT,CASSPLGGGGNSPLHF
TRBV29-1,TRBD1,TRBJ2-5,NA,TGCAGCGTTGCCGGGACAGGGCCAAAGTACCAAGAGACCCAGTACTTC,CSVAGTGPKYQETQYF
TRBV9,NA,TRBJ1-2,NA,TGTGCCAGCAGCTTACAGGGTACTCGGGGCTATGGCTACACCTTC,CASSLQGTRGYGYTF
TRBV7-2,NA,TRBJ2-1,NA,TGTGCCAGCAGCTTAGTTGGGACTGCAGACAATGAGCAGTTCTTC,CASSLVGTADNEQFF
TRBV7-3,NA,TRBJ2-1,NA,TGTGCCAGCAGCCCCCTTGGTGACAGCTCCTACAATGAGCAGTTCTTC,CASSPLGDSSYNEQFF
TRBV7-2,NA,TRBJ2-2,NA,TGTGCCAGCAGCTGGGCAGGGGCCCCGAGTACCGGGGAGCTGTTTTTT,CASSWAGAPSTGELFF
TRBV10-3,TRBD1,TRBJ2-3,once,TGTGCCATCAGTCCGGGACAGAGCACAGATACGCAGTATTTT,CAISPGQSTDTQYF
TRBV6-1,NA,TRBJ2-1,NA,TGTGCCAGCAGCCCGGACAGTAGCTCCTACAATGAGCAGTTCTTC,CASSPDSSSYNEQFF
TRBV29-1,TRBD2,TRBJ2-1,NA,TGCAGCGTTTCTGGGCTAGCGGGACCAGACTACAATGAGCAGTTCTTC,CSVSGLAGPDYNEQFF
TRBV11-3,NA,TRBJ2-3,NA,TGTGCCAGCAGCTTAAGGGGGAAGACAGATACGCAGTATTTT,CASSLRGKTDTQYF
TRBV27,NA,TRBJ2-5,NA,TGTGCCAGCAGTTTCAAGGGGGCTAGCGTTGAGACCCAGTACTTC,CASSFKGASVETQYF
TRBV27,TRBD1,TRBJ2-7,once,TGTGCCAGCACCTTAAGGACAGGGGGGTCCTACGAGCAGTACTTC,CASTLRTGGSYEQYF
TRBV7-9,NA,TRBJ1-1,NA,TGTGCCAGCAGCTATGCGTATGTGAGCACTGAAGCTTTCTTT,CASSYAYVSTEAFF
TRBV19,TRBD2,TRBJ2-7,NA,TGTGCCAGTAGTATTGGGGGGGTCGGGAGTCCGCTGTACTTC,CASSIGGVGSPLYF
TRBV2,NA,TRBJ1-5,NA,TGTGCCAGCAGAACAGGGCAGAATGGTCAGCCCCAGCATTTT,CASRTGQNGQPQHF
TRBV7-2,TRBD1,TRBJ2-7,NA,TGTGCCAGCAGCTTAGGGACAGGGGGGGTGCAGCAGTACTTC,CASSLGTGGVQQYF
TRBV5-4,TRBD1,TRBJ2-7,NA,TGTGCCAGCAGCTTGACAGGGGACTACGAGCAGTACTTC,CASSLTGDYEQYF
TRBV4-1,NA,TRBJ1-2,medium-sized,TGCGCCAGCAGCCAATTCGGCGGGGCTCCGAACACCTTC,CASSQFGGAPNTF
TRBV28,NA,TRBJ2-3,NA,TGTGCCAGCAGTTCCTCACAAGTTAGCACAGATACGCAGTATTTT,CASSSSQVSTDTQYF
TRBV5-6,NA,TRBJ1-1,NA,TGTGCCAGCAGCTCCGACAGAGGCTTTAACACTGAAGCTTTCTTT,CASSSDRGFNTEAFF
TRBV5-5,NA,TRBJ1-5,NA,TGTGCCAGCAGCTTGAGTCAGAATAGCAATCAGCCCCAGCATTTT,CASSLSQNSNQPQHF
TRBV7-2,TRBD2,TRBJ2-5,NA,TGTGCCAGCAGCTTATCTAGCGGGAGGGCCAGGGAGACCCAGTACTTC,CASSLSSGRARETQYF
TRBV6-1,NA,TRBJ1-2,few,TGTGCCAGCAGTGAGAGGGTCGGAGGCTACACCTTC,CASSERVGGYTF
TRBV28,TRBD1,TRBJ1-1,few,TGTGCCAGCACCCTCGACAGGGGGCGGACTGAAGCTTTCTTT,CASTLDRGRTEAFF
TRBV30,NA,TRBJ1-1,NA,TGTGCCTGGACAACTTTCCCCACTGAAGCTTTCTTT,CAWTTFPTEAFF
TRBV28,NA,TRBJ2-1,NA,TGTGCCAGCAGTCCTACAGGATACTCCTACAATGAGCAGTTCTTC,CASSPTGYSYNEQFF
TRBV5-1,NA,TRBJ2-2,few,TGCGCCAGCAGCTTGGGTTACTGGACTGACACCGGGGAGCTGTTTTTT,CASSLGYWTDTGELFF
TRBV19,TRBD1,TRBJ2-2,NA,TGTGCCAGTACGGGACAGGGTATAGCCGGGGAGCTGTTTTTT,CASTGQGIAGELFF
TRBV4-3,NA,TRBJ1-2,NA,TGCGCCAGCAGCCCCGCAGGGCGGCAGAATGGCTACACCTTC,CASSPAGRQNGYTF
TRBV29-1,NA,TRBJ2-3,NA,TGCAGCTCAAGGGGTACCACAGATACGCAGTATTTT,CSSRGTTDTQYF
TRBV28,NA,TRBJ1-2,NA,TGTGCCAGCAGTTTAGGGACTGGAAACTATGGCTACACCTTC,CASSLGTGNYGYTF
TRBV5-1,NA,TRBJ2-1,NA,TGCGCCAGCAGCTTGACTAGAAGCTCCTACAATGAGCAGTTCTTC,CASSLTRSSYNEQFF